This section outlines one T cell receptor (beta chain) sequence together with its context. Its antigen is as yet unknown. The CDR3 extends over 15 amino acids. V was shortened by 6 bases and J by 0 bases, with 11 bases between the two germline ends. Per germline, CDR1 MNHEY and CDR2 SMNVEV (reference sequence). This specimen belongs to a study of CD8 T cells in ankylosing spondylitis. General study findings and limits: Researchers reportedly found disease-linked clones significantly enriched in matched ankylosing spondylitis synovial fluid. Prior work had noted some motif variants in reactive arthritis blood and synovial fluid. Disease-linked clones, CD8+, were relatively rare in peripheral blood. Characteristic, it appeared, of ankylosing spondylitis blood was a TCR beta motif of several highly homologous variants.

TCRdb analysed the 5' RACE reads with MiXCR anew, one entry per CDR3 protein. The sample gives fewer than 25,000 distinct CDR3 sequences, 10% to 15% of which show up once; 35% is in the top ten. The sequencing input was blood. The source of this sequence is a male donor with ankylosing spondylitis or in good health (not recorded which). The rearrangement uses TRBV27 and TRBJ2-2; D possibly matches TRBD1 or TRBD2 (6 bases each). The CDR3 loop reads CASSRGLSNTGELFF. The CDR3 region has the DNA TGTGCCAGCAGCAGGGGACTCTCGAACACCGGGGAGCTGTTTTTT.